Each of the 22 T cell receptor beta chains below was sequenced from the same sample in a study of T cell responses to AZD1222 COVID-19 vaccine. Libraries were prepared by immunoSEQ multiplex PCR; TCRdb keeps only in-frame clonotypes and omits some of them. The sample contains about 150,000 clones, 80% to 90% of which appear only once. This specimen consisted of peripheral blood, obtained on day 0 of AZD1222 vaccination. The source is an adult in good health.

The chain uses TRBV4-1 and TRBJ1-6, with 7 positions matching TRBD1. The CDR3 spans 16 residues. V lost 3 bases to trimming and J lost 4 bases; unmatched junction nucleotides: 6. The V gene's germline CDR1 is MGHRA and CDR2 YSYEKL. The CDR3 reads CASSQTDRVYNSPLHF. The CDR3 DNA sequence: TGCGCCAGCAGCCAGACCGACAGGGTATATAATTCACCCCTCCACTTT.

The chain has TRBV5-6 and TRBJ1-1; 10 nucleotides align to TRBD1. CDR1 SGHDT and CDR2 YYEEEE come from the germline V gene. J lost 5 bases, V lost 2 bases, and 3 bases had no gene match. The CDR3 covers 14 residues. CDR3 nucleotides: TGTGCCAGCAGCTTATGGACAGGGGGGACTGAAGCTTTCTTT. This codes for CASSLWTGGTEAFF.

V usage is TRBV29-1 and J usage is TRBJ2-5, with 7 bases aligning to TRBD1. The CDR3 runs 13 residues. J gave up 5 bases and V 3 bases, and 6 bases lay outside the gene matches. Germline CDR1 and CDR2: SQVTM and ANQGSEA. The CDR3 sequence: CSVDLTGVETQYF. The CDR3 bases are TGCAGCGTTGATCTAACAGGGGTCGAGACCCAGTACTTC.

This clone was observed a single time. CDR3 DNA sequence: TGTGCCAGCAGCTTCGGGACAGGGAGCATGAACACTGAAGCTTTCTTT. Translated, it gives CASSFGTGSMNTEAFF. The rearrangement joins TRBV3-1 (or the pseudogene TRBV3-2) to TRBJ1-1; TRBD1 aligns across 9 bases. Germline CDR1 and CDR2: LGHDT and YNNKEL (reference sequence). The CDR3 runs to 16 residues. V gave up 5 bases and J gave up 0 bases; unmatched junction bases: 7.

The V and J genes are TRBV28 and TRBJ1-3; perhaps TRBD1 as D (6 bases). Trimming took off 8 bases at V and 0 bases at J, with 11 bases between the two ends. Germline loops: CDR1 MDHEN, CDR2 SYDVKM. CDR3 length equals 14 residues. CDR3 DNA: TGTGCCAGCCTGGACAGCTTCTCTGGAAACACCATATATTTT. Translation: CASLDSFSGNTIYF.

The chain links TRBV27 to TRBJ1-5; unclear D gene. This CDR3 spans 14 amino acids. Deletions cut 4 bases from V and 6 bases from J, with 13 bases between. Per the germline V gene, CDR1 is MNHEY and CDR2 is SMNVEV (reference sequence). CDR3 loop: CASSSPGLGQPQHF. The CDR3 region has the DNA TGTGCCAGCAGTTCTCCGGGGTTGGGTCAGCCCCAGCATTTT.

This chain joins TRBV5-6 and TRBJ1-2; perhaps TRBD1 as D (6 bases). Germline-derived CDR1 and CDR2 are SGHDT and YYEEEE. The V and J ends lost 0 bases and 4 bases respectively, with 13 bases between them. The CDR3 loop spans 15 amino acids. The CDR3 reads CASSLGQDSAYGYTF. Written as DNA, the CDR3 is TGTGCCAGCAGCTTGGGTCAGGACAGCGCCTATGGCTACACCTTC.

V usage is TRBV25-1 and J usage is TRBJ1-6, with D perhaps matching TRBD1 (5 bases). Trimming took off 6 bases at V and 8 bases at J, with 14 bases between the two ends. This CDR3 is built from 14 residues. The germline V gene encodes CDR1 MGHDK and CDR2 SYGVNS. The CDR3 bases are TGTGCCAGCAGCCCAAACAGGAACGATTCACCCCTCCACTTT. Translated: CASSPNRNDSPLHF.

This clone was picked up a small number of times. The chain links TRBV6-2 or TRBV6-3 to TRBJ1-4; D remains ambiguous. Germline CDR1 and CDR2: MNHEY and SVGEGT. V lost 6 bases and J lost 3, with 17 bases in between. The CDR3 loop spans 16 amino acids. For the CDR3, the DNA is TGTGCCAGCAGCACTCCCCGGAGCGGGTCTAATGAAAAACTGTTTTTT. Its protein product is CASSTPRSGSNEKLFF.

The CDR3 sequence: CASSNYGNYHRGLPQHF. In nucleotides, the CDR3 is TGTGCCAGCAGCAACTATGGGAACTACCACAGGGGTTTGCCCCAGCATTTT. The genes are TRBV28 and TRBJ1-5, with TRBD1 matching over 7 bases. CDR3 length equals 17 residues. Germline CDR1 reads MDHEN; CDR2 reads SYDVKM. The ends lost 6 bases at V and 9 bases at J; junction bases unmatched: 20.

The chain is built from TRBV19 and TRBJ1-6; the D gene is possibly TRBD1 (5 bases). Germline V gene data show CDR1 as LNHDA and CDR2 as SQIVND (reference sequence). Trimming pared 3 bases from V and 5 bases from J, leaving 14 bases between. This CDR3 region has 16 residues. This chain's CDR3 is CASSIWGRADNSPLHF. The DNA of the CDR3 is TGTGCCAGTAGTATTTGGGGACGAGCGGATAATTCACCCCTCCACTTT.

This clone was counted a single time. The CDR3 here is CASSGTDQPQHF. The CDR3 region has the DNA TGTGCCAGCAGCGGGACAGACCAGCCCCAGCATTTT. The chain joins TRBV28 to TRBJ1-5; 7 bases are shared with TRBD1. The junction had 3 bases not matched to a gene; V was cut back by 6 bases and J by 7 bases. This CDR3 spans 12 amino acids. Germline V gene lookup returns CDR1 MDHEN and CDR2 SYDVKM.

This sequence joins TRBV7-6 and TRBJ2-7; D remains unclear. Germline lookup yields CDR1 SGHVS and CDR2 FNYEAQ. The CDR3 runs to 15 residues. V lost 4 bases, J lost 6 bases, and 19 bases lay in between. The CDR3 sequence is CASSSNSGPSSEQYF. CDR3 bases: TGTGCCAGCAGCTCGAATTCCGGGCCCTCGAGCGAGCAGTACTTC. The full variable domain, completed using reference TRBV7-6 and TRBJ2-7, is GAGVSQSPRYKVTKRGQDVALRCDPISGHVSLYWYRQALGQGPEFLTYFNYEAQQDKSGLPNDRFSAERPEGSISTLTIQRTEQRDSAMYRCASSSNSGPSSEQYFGPGTRLTVT.

This chain uses TRBV29-1 with TRBJ2-5; D is perhaps TRBD1 (5 bases). CDR3 length: 14 amino acids. Germline V gives CDR1 SQVTM, CDR2 ANQGSEA. V was pared by 1 base and J by 2 bases, with 11 bases between. CDR3 loop: CSVEVGATQETQYF. For the CDR3, the DNA is TGCAGCGTTGAAGTTGGGGCTACTCAAGAGACCCAGTACTTC.

The CDR3, as DNA: TGTGCCAACCAGAGGGACAGGGGGACCACTGAAGCTTTCTTT. This gives the protein CANQRDRGTTEAFF. The J gene is TRBJ1-1, the V gene TRBV2, with TRBD1 matching over 11 bases. CDR1 is SNHLY and CDR2 is FYNNEI in the germline V gene. Losses at the gene ends were 10 bases for V and 4 bases for J; bases not matched to a gene: 8. This CDR3 is 14 amino acids long.

The gene calls are TRBV6-5 and TRBJ1-5; the D is unclear. Germline V gene data show CDR1 as MNHEY and CDR2 as SVGAGI. The CDR3 covers 12 residues. Trimming took off 4 bases at V and 5 bases at J, with 6 bases between the two ends. As DNA, the CDR3 is TGTGCCAGCAGTTTCCCCGATCAGCCCCAGCATTTT. This sequence encodes CASSFPDQPQHF.

The chain joins TRBV4-3 to TRBJ1-5; D is unclear. Trimming cost V 0 bases and J 3 bases, with 15 bases left between them. The CDR3 sequence is 17 residues long. The germline V gene encodes CDR1 LGHNA and CDR2 YSLEER. CDR3 in amino acids: CASSQDRFSSDNQPQHF. The CDR3 DNA reads TGCGCCAGCAGCCAAGATCGTTTTAGTTCCGACAATCAGCCCCAGCATTTT.

The V and J genes are TRBV5-6 and TRBJ2-5; D is unclear. V lost 1 base, J lost 2 bases, and 6 bases lay in between. The V gene's germline CDR1 is SGHDT and CDR2 YYEEEE. The CDR3 totals 13 residues. Written as DNA, the CDR3 is TGTGCCAGCAGCTTGTTCGGACAAGAGACCCAGTACTTC. It is translated as CASSLFGQETQYF. The full variable domain, in which reference TRBV5-6 and TRBJ2-5 provide the parts outside the CDR3, is DAGVTQSPTHLIKTRGQQVTLRCSPKSGHDTVSWYQQALGQGPQFIFQYYEEEERQRGNFPDRFSGHQFPNYSSELNVNALLLGDSALYLCASSLFGQETQYFGPGTRLLVL.

This chain uses TRBV23-1 with TRBJ1-6, with D perhaps TRBD1 (6 bases). TRBV23-1 counts as an open reading frame of uncertain function. V lost 0 bases, J lost 10 bases, and 19 bases lay in between. This CDR3 comprises 17 residues. This CDR3 reads CASSQSGSGHRKSPLHF. DNA of the CDR3: TGCGCCAGCAGTCAATCGGGCTCGGGACACCGAAAGTCACCCCTCCACTTT.

This clone showed up just once. This chain connects TRBV6-4 to TRBJ2-3; tentative D call: TRBD2 (7 bases). Per germline, CDR1 MRHNA and CDR2 SNTAGT. This CDR3 region has 14 residues. V was trimmed by 2 bases and J by 6 bases, leaving 12 bases between them. CDR3 sequence reads: CASSDKGGGDTQYF. CDR3 in DNA: TGTGCCAGCAGTGACAAAGGGGGGGGCGATACGCAGTATTTT.

V and J are TRBV6-2 or TRBV6-3 and TRBJ2-1; D gene ambiguous. From germline, CDR1 is MNHEY and CDR2 SVGEGT. This CDR3 has 19 residues. V was pared by 0 bases and J by 1 base, with 19 bases between. The CDR3 loop reads CASSYSIAGGSGSYNEQFF. The CDR3 coding sequence is TGTGCCAGCAGTTACTCGATCGCAGGTGGTTCTGGGTCCTACAATGAGCAGTTCTTC.

Here the CDR3 DNA reads TGTGCCAGCAGCTTAGTCAGCTACAATGAGCAGTTCTTC. Its translation is CASSLVSYNEQFF. The V call is TRBV7-6, the J call TRBJ2-1; the D is unclear. Trimming pared 1 base from V and 3 bases from J, leaving 4 bases between. Germline lookup yields CDR1 SGHVS and CDR2 FNYEAQ. The CDR3 spans 13 residues.